This TCR beta chain is from a study of monozygotic twins with inflammatory bowel disease. The CDR3 has 15 residues. CDR1 SNHLY and CDR2 FYNNEI come from the germline V gene. Overall study findings and caveats: Healthy twins showed more clonotype sharing with others than IBD patients, especially patients with disease activity. Patient repertoires may have gained variability from differing immunosuppressive treatments. With inverse Simpson as the measure, TCRbeta diversity was lower in IBD patients than in healthy co-twins. Repertoire similarity matched across concordant and discordant twins, perhaps owing to limited power.

TCRdb reprocessed the 5' RACE reads, keeping one entry per CDR3 protein, no DNA. The sample's table shows 210,000 or so distinct CDR3 sequences. On this clonotype: The antigen remains undetermined.

Sequenced material: blood. The genes are TRBV2 and TRBJ1-5. This TCR derives from a human donor with ulcerative colitis or Crohn's disease, or a healthy co-twin of an affected twin (not recorded which). Here the CDR3 reads CASSDGSAFNQPQHF.